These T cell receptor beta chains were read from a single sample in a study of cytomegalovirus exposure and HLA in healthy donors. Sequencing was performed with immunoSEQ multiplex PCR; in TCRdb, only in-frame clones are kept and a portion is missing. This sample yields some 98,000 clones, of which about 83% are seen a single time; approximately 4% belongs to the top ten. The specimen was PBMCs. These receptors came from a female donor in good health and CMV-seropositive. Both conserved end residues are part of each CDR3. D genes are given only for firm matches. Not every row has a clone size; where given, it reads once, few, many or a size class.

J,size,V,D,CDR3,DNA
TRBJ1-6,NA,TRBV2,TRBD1,CASSVAQGAYSPLHF,TGTGCCAGCAGTGTGGCACAGGGGGCTTATTCACCCCTCCACTTT
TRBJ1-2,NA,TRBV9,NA,CASSPRTSGGYTF,TGTGCCAGCAGCCCGAGGACATCCGGAGGCTACACCTTC
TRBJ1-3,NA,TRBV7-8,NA,CASSLGRGSGNTIYF,TGTGCCAGCAGCTTAGGAAGAGGGTCTGGAAACACCATATATTTT
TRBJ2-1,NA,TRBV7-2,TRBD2,CASSDPLGLADTNEQFF,TGTGCCAGCAGCGACCCCCTGGGACTAGCGGATACCAATGAGCAGTTCTTC
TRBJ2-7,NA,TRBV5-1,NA,CASSAINRASYEQYF,TGCGCCAGCAGCGCAATAAACAGGGCATCCTACGAGCAGTACTTC
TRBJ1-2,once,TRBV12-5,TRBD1,CASGSTGGPSYGYTF,TGTGCTAGTGGCTCCACAGGGGGCCCTAGCTATGGCTACACCTTC
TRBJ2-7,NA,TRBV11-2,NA,CASSFGGYEQYF,TGTGCCAGCAGCTTCGGGGGTTACGAGCAGTACTTC
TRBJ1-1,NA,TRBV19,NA,CASSSLGDKAFF,TGTGCCAGTAGTTCGTTGGGGGACAAAGCTTTCTTT
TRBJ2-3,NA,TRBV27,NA,CASSGGRFSVSDTQYF,TGTGCCAGCAGTGGCGGCCGATTCAGTGTGTCAGATACGCAGTATTTT
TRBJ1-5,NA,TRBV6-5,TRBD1,CASRATGSNQPQHF,TGTGCCAGCAGAGCGACAGGGAGCAATCAGCCCCAGCATTTT
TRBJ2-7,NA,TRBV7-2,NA,CASSLDRSSYEQYF,TGTGCCAGCAGCTTAGACAGGAGCTCCTACGAGCAGTACTTC
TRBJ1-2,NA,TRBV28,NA,CASSFRVTNYGYTF,TGTGCCAGCAGTTTCAGGGTTACTAACTATGGCTACACCTTC
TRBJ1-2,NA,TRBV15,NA,CATSRLSGGHTF,TGTGCCACCAGCAGACTGTCGGGAGGCCACACCTTC
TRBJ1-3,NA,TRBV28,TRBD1,CASSHTGAHPSGNTIYF,TGTGCCAGCAGTCACACAGGGGCGCACCCCTCTGGAAACACCATATATTTT
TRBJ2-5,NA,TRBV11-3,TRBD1,CASSSWDRQETQYF,TGTGCCAGCAGCTCCTGGGACAGACAAGAGACCCAGTACTTC
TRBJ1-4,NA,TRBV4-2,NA,CASSLQGRGEKLFF,TGTGCCAGCAGCCTCCAGGGGAGAGGTGAAAAACTGTTTTTT
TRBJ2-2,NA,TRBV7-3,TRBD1,CASRPGTGGAGELFF,TGTGCCAGCAGGCCGGGGACAGGGGGTGCCGGGGAGCTGTTTTTT
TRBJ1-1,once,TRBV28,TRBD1,CASSFTGGHTEAFF,TGTGCCAGCAGTTTTACAGGGGGACACACTGAAGCTTTCTTT
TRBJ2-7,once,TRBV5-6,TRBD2,CASSSGLAGEYF,TGTGCCAGCAGCTCGGGACTAGCGGGAGAGTACTTC
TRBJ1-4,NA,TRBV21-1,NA,CASSKAGQRNEKLFF,TGTGCCAGCAGCAAAGCGGGGCAGCGAAATGAAAAACTGTTTTTT
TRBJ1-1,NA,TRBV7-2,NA,CASSRTRQGTEAFF,TGTGCCAGCAGCCGGACGCGCCAGGGAACTGAAGCTTTCTTT
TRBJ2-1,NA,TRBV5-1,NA,CASSSGSFAYNEQFF,TGCGCCAGCAGCTCGGGGAGTTTCGCCTACAATGAGCAGTTCTTC